This is a list of T cell receptor beta chains from one sample in a study of T-cell memory formation after mild COVID-19. MiXCR was run by TCRdb on the 5' RACE reads, yielding one entry per CDR3 protein. The sample has about 340,000 distinct CDR3 sequences; 13% are singletons. Source material: PBMCs or a T cell subset sorted from them (not recorded which). The receptor set was obtained from a man aged 18-30 years who had mild COVID-19 (a few samples of this study predate the infection). Cell type and time point are not known. CDR3s include the opening cysteine and the closing phenylalanine or tryptophan. A D gene is named only where the DNA matches it firmly. Expanded clones get a size class; other rows say once, few or many, or leave the size out.

clone_size j_call v_call d_call cdr3_aa cdr3_nt
- TRBJ2-6 TRBV20-1 - CSARWESGANVLTF TGCAGTGCTAGGTGGGAGTCTGGGGCCAACGTCCTGACTTTC
many TRBJ2-3 TRBV4-1 - CASSQDNSRSTDTQYF TGCGCCAGCAGCCAGGACAATAGCAGGAGCACAGATACGCAGTATTTT
- TRBJ1-1 TRBV12-3/TRBV12-4 - CASSLIARTLPDTEAFF TGTGCCAGCAGTTTAATCGCCAGGACGCTCCCGGACACTGAAGCTTTCTTT
- TRBJ2-6 TRBV9 - CASSAQGSGANVLTF TGTGCCAGCAGCGCTCAGGGCTCTGGGGCCAACGTCCTGACTTTC
- TRBJ1-5 TRBV5-5 - CASSLWGMDPRGQPQHF TGTGCCAGCAGCTTGTGGGGGATGGACCCCAGGGGTCAGCCCCAGCATTTT
- TRBJ1-1 TRBV12-3/TRBV12-4 - CASTRLNTEAFF TGTGCCAGCACCCGGTTAAACACTGAAGCTTTCTTT
few TRBJ2-7 TRBV7-6 - CASSQRGDYEQYF TGTGCCAGCAGCCAAAGGGGGGACTACGAGCAGTACTTC
- TRBJ2-1 TRBV12-3/TRBV12-4 - CASSPQSYSSYNEQFF TGTGCCAGCAGTCCCCAAAGCTATAGTTCCTACAATGAGCAGTTCTTC
few TRBJ2-1 TRBV6-1 - CASSEAHEQFF TGTGCCAGCAGTGAAGCACATGAGCAGTTCTTC
many TRBJ2-1 TRBV20-1 TRBD2 CSAREVGGGYYNEQFF TGCAGTGCTAGAGAAGTTGGCGGGGGGTACTACAATGAGCAGTTCTTC
few TRBJ2-4 TRBV7-3 - CASSTKEDGNIQYF TGTGCCAGCAGCACTAAAGAGGACGGGAACATTCAGTACTTC
- TRBJ2-5 TRBV7-2 TRBD2 CASNAGGGGRETQYF TGTGCCAGCAATGCTGGCGGGGGGGGCCGGGAGACCCAGTACTTC
- TRBJ2-1 TRBV6-5 - CASSLGPGEQFF TGTGCCAGCAGCCTCGGGCCCGGTGAGCAGTTCTTC
few TRBJ2-2 TRBV7-2 - CASSDRKRAGELFF TGTGCCAGCAGCGACAGGAAGAGGGCCGGGGAGCTGTTTTTT
- TRBJ1-1 TRBV27 - CASSSAGSEAFF TGTGCCAGCAGTTCCGCCGGCTCTGAAGCTTTCTTT
- TRBJ2-7 TRBV27 - CASSDSHYEQYF TGTGCCAGCAGTGACAGCCACTACGAGCAGTACTTC
many TRBJ2-2 TRBV5-1 TRBD2 CASSPETSGGLISTGELFF TGCGCCAGCAGCCCGGAGACTAGCGGGGGACTAATCAGCACCGGGGAGCTGTTTTTT
- TRBJ2-3 TRBV6-5 TRBD2 CASSSVRRGGPDTQYF TGTGCCAGCAGTTCCGTTCGGCGGGGGGGCCCAGATACGCAGTATTTT
- TRBJ2-7 TRBV5-4 TRBD1 CASRLGQGAKQYF TGTGCCAGCAGACTCGGACAGGGGGCAAAGCAGTACTTC
- TRBJ2-2 TRBV7-8 TRBD1 CASRFTGGVAGELFF TGTGCCAGCAGATTTACAGGGGGCGTCGCCGGGGAGCTGTTTTTT
- TRBJ1-1 TRBV27 - CASSNGFEAFF TGTGCCAGCAGTAACGGCTTCGAAGCTTTCTTT
few TRBJ2-7 TRBV20-1 TRBD2 CSARLAGEGEQYF TGCAGTGCTCGACTAGCGGGGGAGGGAGAGCAGTACTTC
many TRBJ2-2 TRBV5-1 - CASSVTGSNTGELFF TGCGCCAGCAGCGTAACAGGTTCGAACACCGGGGAGCTGTTTTTT
- TRBJ2-1 TRBV3-1 TRBD2 CASKSSGLAGGREQFF TGTGCCAGCAAGAGCAGCGGACTAGCGGGGGGCCGGGAGCAGTTCTTC
- TRBJ1-1 TRBV5-1 - CASSNGQPKEAFF TGCGCCAGCAGCAATGGACAGCCGAAAGAAGCTTTCTTT
few TRBJ1-4 TRBV5-1 TRBD1 CASSATGILFEKLFF TGCGCCAGCAGCGCGACAGGGATCCTCTTTGAAAAACTGTTTTTT